The 18 T cell receptor beta chains below all came from one sample that was sequenced in a study of blood T cell repertoires in COVID-19. Assay: immunoSEQ multiplex PCR; the TCRdb copy retains only in-frame clones and omits some. Found here are 200,000 to 250,000 clones, 85% of them singletons; the top ten hold more than 0.75%. The sequenced sample consisted of peripheral blood. These receptors came from a man aged 35 to 55 with acute or convalescent COVID-19.

The CDR3 region has the DNA TGCGCCAGCAGCTTGGAACAGGACACTGAAGCTTTCTTT. Encoded protein: CASSLEQDTEAFF. The V call is TRBV5-1, the J call TRBJ1-1; a possible D gene is TRBD1 (5 bases). Trimming stripped 0 bases from V and 3 bases from J, with 6 bases between. This CDR3 contains 13 residues. Looked up from germline, CDR1 is SGHRS and CDR2 is YFSETQ.

CDR3 in DNA: TGTGCCAGCAGTTTTGCGGACAGGGACCCTGAAGCTTTCTTT. This sequence encodes CASSFADRDPEAFF. V usage is TRBV28 and J usage is TRBJ1-1; TRBD1 agrees at 8 bases. V gave up 3 bases and J gave up 6 bases; unmatched junction bases: 6. The CDR3 runs 14 residues. Germline CDR1 reads MDHEN; CDR2 reads SYDVKM.

V usage is TRBV7-3 and J usage is TRBJ2-1, with D possibly being TRBD1 (6 bases). Deletions cut 4 bases from V and 13 bases from J, with 14 bases between. CDR1 is SGHTA and CDR2 is FQGTGA in the germline V gene. The CDR3 covers 12 residues. The CDR3 reads CASSSPGTPQFF. The CDR3 DNA reads TGTGCCAGCAGCTCCCCGGGGACACCACAGTTCTTC.

This chain connects TRBV5-1 to TRBJ2-2, with D possibly TRBD1 on 6 matching bases. The CDR3 contains 15 residues. Germline CDR1 and CDR2: SGHRS and YFSETQ. Trimming stripped 4 bases from V and 4 bases from J, with 14 bases between. CDR3 region: CASSEPGQSTGELFF. In DNA form, the CDR3 reads TGCGCCAGCAGCGAACCGGGACAAAGCACCGGGGAGCTGTTTTTT.

The chain combines TRBV5-1 with TRBJ1-5, with D possibly matching TRBD1 (6 bases). V shed 4 bases and J shed 7 bases, with 15 bases lying between them. The CDR3 sequence is 14 residues long. From germline, CDR1 is SGHRS and CDR2 YFSETQ. The CDR3 loop is CASSPDRLGQPQHF. CDR3 coding DNA: TGCGCCAGCAGCCCCGACAGGCTGGGGCAGCCCCAGCATTTT.

CDR3 residues: CASSNGLGQPQHF. DNA of the CDR3: TGTGCCAGCAGCAACGGGTTAGGTCAGCCCCAGCATTTT. V usage is TRBV7-2 and J usage is TRBJ1-5; D not resolved. The V and J ends lost 5 bases and 6 bases respectively, with 11 bases between them. The CDR3 has 13 residues. CDR1 is SGHTA, CDR2 FQGNSA, per germline.

Only one count was recorded for this clone. The CDR3 DNA reads TGTGCCAGTAGTAGAATGGACAGTATGAACACTGAAGCTTTCTTT. The encoded protein is CASSRMDSMNTEAFF. The chain recombines TRBV19 with TRBJ1-1; tentatively, D is TRBD1 (6 bases). Germline V CDR1 and CDR2: LNHDA, SQIVND (reference sequence). V dropped 4 bases and J dropped 0 bases, with 12 bases sitting between them. The CDR3 is 15 residues long.

This chain uses TRBV7-3 with TRBJ1-1, with a tentative D call TRBD1 (5 bases). V was pared by 1 base and J by 0 bases, with 12 bases between. This CDR3 has 16 amino acids. Germline CDR1 SGHTA, CDR2 FQGTGA. CDR3 sequence: CASSLKFGGMNTEAFF. CDR3 in DNA: TGTGCCAGCAGCTTAAAGTTTGGGGGGATGAACACTGAAGCTTTCTTT.

This chain connects TRBV29-1 to TRBJ1-2; TRBD1 matches 7 bases. The V gene's germline CDR1 is SQVTM and CDR2 ANQGSEA. J gave up 8 bases and V 8 bases, and 11 bases lay outside the gene matches. The CDR3 has 12 residues. This chain's CDR3 is CSTGTDPPGYTF. Written as DNA, the CDR3 is TGCAGCACGGGGACAGACCCTCCGGGCTACACCTTC.

The V gene is TRBV5-1, the J gene TRBJ1-6, with D possibly matching TRBD1 (5 bases). Between the trimmed V and J ends, which lost 5 bases and 10 bases, there was a span of 13 bases. CDR3 size: 13 residues. Germline V gives CDR1 SGHRS, CDR2 YFSETQ. This CDR3 is CASRWGEGSPLHF. The CDR3 DNA reads TGCGCCAGCAGGTGGGGGGAAGGATCACCCCTCCACTTT.

The V call is TRBV11-2, the J call TRBJ2-7, with 11 bases aligning to TRBD1. Unmatched junction bases numbered 11, after V lost 5 bases and J lost 5 bases. Germline CDR1 and CDR2: SGHAT and FQNNGV. CDR3 length: 16 amino acids. CDR3 coding DNA: TGTGCCAGCAGCACACCCCGGGACAGGGGGTTTAACGAGCAGTACTTC. Translating gives CASSTPRDRGFNEQYF.

V and J are TRBV19 and TRBJ1-5; 11 bases fit TRBD1. There are 13 residues in the CDR3. The germline gives CDR1 LNHDA, CDR2 SQIVND (reference sequence). Trimming at V came to 7 bases and at J to 6 bases, leaving 2 bases not matched to a gene. CDR3 nucleotide sequence: TGTGCCAGTAAGGACAGGGGGCTTCAGCCCCAGCATTTT. This sequence encodes CASKDRGLQPQHF.

The rearrangement links TRBV4-1 to TRBJ1-2, with D unresolved. Trimming cost V 0 bases and J 4 bases, with 9 bases left between them. This CDR3 region has 14 residues. Germline V lookup: CDR1 MGHRA, CDR2 YSYEKL. The CDR3: CASSQDGRPYGYTF. For the CDR3, the DNA is TGCGCCAGCAGCCAAGATGGGCGCCCCTATGGCTACACCTTC.

The J gene is TRBJ2-2, the V gene TRBV5-1; no firm D call. V dropped 3 bases and J dropped 5 bases, with 8 bases sitting between them. The CDR3 covers 13 residues. Germline-derived CDR1 and CDR2 are SGHRS and YFSETQ. The CDR3 sequence: CASSSLVTGELFF. CDR3 nucleotide sequence: TGCGCCAGCAGCTCCCTAGTGACCGGGGAGCTGTTTTTT.

The V gene is TRBV5-1, the J gene TRBJ2-7; 8 nucleotides agree with TRBD2. Per the germline V gene, CDR1 is SGHRS and CDR2 is YFSETQ. V shed 0 bases, J shed 3 bases, and the junction held 5 bases outside the gene matches. There are 15 residues in the CDR3. The CDR3 loop reads CASSLGGLGRYEQYF. Here the CDR3 DNA reads TGCGCCAGCAGCTTGGGGGGACTAGGCCGCTACGAGCAGTACTTC. Together with reference TRBV5-1 and TRBJ2-7, the CDR3 gives the full variable domain: KAGVTQTPRYLIKTRGQQVTLSCSPISGHRSVSWYQQTPGQGLQFLFEYFSETQRNKGNFPGRFSGRQFSNSRSEMNVSTLELGDSALYLCASSLGGLGRYEQYFGPGTRLTVT.

The genes are TRBV27 and TRBJ2-5; D may be TRBD2 (6 bases). The CDR3 is 13 residues long. Germline V lookup: CDR1 MNHEY, CDR2 SMNVEV (reference sequence). V lost 2 bases and J 4 bases, leaving 8 bases between the germline ends. Written as DNA, the CDR3 is TGTGCCAGCAGTTTACGGGGGAGAGAGACCCAGTACTTC. The encoded protein is CASSLRGRETQYF.

The chain joins TRBV28 to TRBJ2-2, with 12 bases aligning to TRBD2. The CDR3 is made up of 16 amino acids. CDR1 is MDHEN and CDR2 is SYDVKM in the germline V gene. After removal of 7 bases from V and 9 bases from J, the junction contained 12 bases not matched to a gene. The CDR3 DNA follows: TGTGCCAGCACCTTAACCGGGACTAGCGGGTTTAGGGAGCTGTTTTTT. It yields the protein CASTLTGTSGFRELFF.

J is TRBJ1-4 and V is TRBV28, with D possibly TRBD1 on 5 matching bases. Germline values: CDR1 MDHEN, CDR2 SYDVKM. The CDR3 covers 15 residues. The ends were cut back, 6 bases at V and 2 bases at J, with 13 bases in the middle. CDR3 in amino acids: CASRHHTGTNEKLFF. The CDR3 DNA reads TGTGCCAGCAGGCACCACACAGGTACTAATGAAAAACTGTTTTTT.